Reported below is one T cell receptor (beta chain). Its antigen is unidentified. Produced via immunoSEQ multiplex PCR; TCRdb's table is partial and in-frame only. This sample carries over 2 million clones, approximately 94% of them seen once, and the ten largest clones take more than 0.95%. Naivety among CD8 cells was defined by CD45RO negativity and positive CCR7 selection, thereby excluding terminally differentiated effector memory CD45RA+ cells. This specimen belongs to a study of shared clonotypes between healthy human individuals. For the study at large: The donor group consisted of a couple of women and three men, aged 18 to 49.

The CDR3 consists of 17 residues. The V end lost 3 bases, the J end lost 1 base, and 18 bases lay between the germline ends. Germline CDR1 is MNHNS and CDR2 is SASEGT. Notes on the study in general: Tissues were not sampled, only blood, and their repertoires likely differ. Estimated richness was generally greater in naive than memory subsets. With four donors compared, around 4.7% of naive CD4 clonotypes were shared.

The source of this sequence is a man between 18 and 29 years old in good health. Sequencing was performed on naive CD8+ T cells sorted from blood. This chain connects TRBV6-1 to TRBJ1-1, with D tentatively TRBD1 (6 bases). For the CDR3, the DNA is TGTGCCAGCAGTGAGTCCCCCCCGACAGGAGAGAACACTGAAGCTTTCTTT. It translates to CASSESPPTGENTEAFF.